This T cell receptor beta chain was documented in a study of shared clonotypes between healthy human individuals. Germline CDR1 is SQVTM and CDR2 is ANQGSEA. V was pared by 3 bases and J by 2 bases, with 7 bases of the junction left unmatched. This CDR3 region has 16 residues. Positively selected for CCR7, the CD45RO-negative cells used as naive CD8 cells excluded terminally differentiated effector memory CD45RA+ cells. The repertoire was sequenced with immunoSEQ multiplex PCR; TCRdb's copy has only in-frame clones and lacks some. The table records about 2.2 million clones, 90% to 95% of them present only once. Notes on the study in general: It was the non-shared clonotypes that had lower generation probabilities than clonotypes shared by all four donors. Genetic and exposure-history diversity was limited by the small donor number. Around 5% was the fraction of naive CD4 clonotypes found shared across a few donors. Generally, naive subsets (rather than memory subsets) showed larger estimated richness.

Regarding this clone: Its antigen is unidentified.

Sequencing was done on a sample of naive CD8+ T cells from PBMCs. The chain is built from TRBV29-1 and TRBJ2-3, with 11 bases identical to TRBD2. The origin of this receptor is a man younger than 35 in good health. Some clones in this sample may be carry-over from other donors' samples. CDR3 sequence: CSVDQGLAALTDTQYF. The DNA of the CDR3 is TGCAGCGTTGATCAGGGACTAGCGGCTCTCACAGATACGCAGTATTTT.